Shown below are 4 T cell receptor beta chains from a single sample sequenced in a study of OX40 agonist ivuxolimab in advanced cancers. Only in-frame clones appear in the TCRdb table, and some are missing; sequencing was by immunoSEQ multiplex PCR. Of some 68,000 clones listed, around 87% are singletons. The material sequenced was CD4+ or CD8+ T cells sorted from blood, taken in a trial of the OX40 agonist ivuxolimab. These TCRs come from an adult with an advanced solid tumor such as melanoma, head and neck, liver or kidney cancer.

This rearrangement joins TRBV5-1 to TRBJ2-1; the match to TRBD2 covers 11 bases. This CDR3 region has 16 residues. CDR1 SGHRS and CDR2 YFSETQ come from the germline V gene. J gave up 0 bases and V 1 base, and 0 bases lay outside the gene matches. CDR3 amino acids: CASSLTSGSSYNEQFF. The CDR3 DNA is TGCGCCAGCAGCTTGACTAGCGGGAGCTCCTACAATGAGCAGTTCTTC. Drawing the rest from reference TRBV5-1 and TRBJ2-1, the complete variable domain is KAGVTQTPRYLIKTRGQQVTLSCSPISGHRSVSWYQQTPGQGLQFLFEYFSETQRNKGNFPGRFSGRQFSNSRSEMNVSTLELGDSALYLCASSLTSGSSYNEQFFGPGTRLTVL.

The DNA for the CDR3 is TGTGCCAGCAGCGCCCCGGACACAAACATTCAGTACTTC. This codes for CASSAPDTNIQYF. This chain uses TRBV7-3 with TRBJ2-4; possible D gene TRBD1, 5 bases. This CDR3 region has 13 residues. With 5 bases removed from V and 6 bases from J, the gap between germline ends came to 11 bases. Looked up from germline, CDR1 is SGHTA and CDR2 is FQGTGA.

This chain uses TRBV7-2 with TRBJ2-3, with D possibly matching TRBD2 (6 bases). Germline V CDR1 and CDR2: SGHTA, FQGNSA. Trimming shortened V by 8 bases and J by 3 bases, and 15 bases separated the two germline ends. The CDR3 spans 14 residues. CDR3 DNA sequence: TGTGCCAGCCGGTGGGGGGTAGGAACAGATACGCAGTATTTT. Encoded protein: CASRWGVGTDTQYF.

The gene calls are TRBV6-5 and TRBJ2-7; 10 bases are shared with TRBD2. Losses at the gene ends were 2 bases for V and 3 bases for J; bases not matched to a gene: 1. This CDR3 is 14 amino acids long. CDR1 is MNHEY and CDR2 is SVGAGI in the germline V gene. The CDR3 bases are TGTGCCAGCAGTTACGTAGCGGGGGGCTACGAGCAGTACTTC. It specifies CASSYVAGGYEQYF.